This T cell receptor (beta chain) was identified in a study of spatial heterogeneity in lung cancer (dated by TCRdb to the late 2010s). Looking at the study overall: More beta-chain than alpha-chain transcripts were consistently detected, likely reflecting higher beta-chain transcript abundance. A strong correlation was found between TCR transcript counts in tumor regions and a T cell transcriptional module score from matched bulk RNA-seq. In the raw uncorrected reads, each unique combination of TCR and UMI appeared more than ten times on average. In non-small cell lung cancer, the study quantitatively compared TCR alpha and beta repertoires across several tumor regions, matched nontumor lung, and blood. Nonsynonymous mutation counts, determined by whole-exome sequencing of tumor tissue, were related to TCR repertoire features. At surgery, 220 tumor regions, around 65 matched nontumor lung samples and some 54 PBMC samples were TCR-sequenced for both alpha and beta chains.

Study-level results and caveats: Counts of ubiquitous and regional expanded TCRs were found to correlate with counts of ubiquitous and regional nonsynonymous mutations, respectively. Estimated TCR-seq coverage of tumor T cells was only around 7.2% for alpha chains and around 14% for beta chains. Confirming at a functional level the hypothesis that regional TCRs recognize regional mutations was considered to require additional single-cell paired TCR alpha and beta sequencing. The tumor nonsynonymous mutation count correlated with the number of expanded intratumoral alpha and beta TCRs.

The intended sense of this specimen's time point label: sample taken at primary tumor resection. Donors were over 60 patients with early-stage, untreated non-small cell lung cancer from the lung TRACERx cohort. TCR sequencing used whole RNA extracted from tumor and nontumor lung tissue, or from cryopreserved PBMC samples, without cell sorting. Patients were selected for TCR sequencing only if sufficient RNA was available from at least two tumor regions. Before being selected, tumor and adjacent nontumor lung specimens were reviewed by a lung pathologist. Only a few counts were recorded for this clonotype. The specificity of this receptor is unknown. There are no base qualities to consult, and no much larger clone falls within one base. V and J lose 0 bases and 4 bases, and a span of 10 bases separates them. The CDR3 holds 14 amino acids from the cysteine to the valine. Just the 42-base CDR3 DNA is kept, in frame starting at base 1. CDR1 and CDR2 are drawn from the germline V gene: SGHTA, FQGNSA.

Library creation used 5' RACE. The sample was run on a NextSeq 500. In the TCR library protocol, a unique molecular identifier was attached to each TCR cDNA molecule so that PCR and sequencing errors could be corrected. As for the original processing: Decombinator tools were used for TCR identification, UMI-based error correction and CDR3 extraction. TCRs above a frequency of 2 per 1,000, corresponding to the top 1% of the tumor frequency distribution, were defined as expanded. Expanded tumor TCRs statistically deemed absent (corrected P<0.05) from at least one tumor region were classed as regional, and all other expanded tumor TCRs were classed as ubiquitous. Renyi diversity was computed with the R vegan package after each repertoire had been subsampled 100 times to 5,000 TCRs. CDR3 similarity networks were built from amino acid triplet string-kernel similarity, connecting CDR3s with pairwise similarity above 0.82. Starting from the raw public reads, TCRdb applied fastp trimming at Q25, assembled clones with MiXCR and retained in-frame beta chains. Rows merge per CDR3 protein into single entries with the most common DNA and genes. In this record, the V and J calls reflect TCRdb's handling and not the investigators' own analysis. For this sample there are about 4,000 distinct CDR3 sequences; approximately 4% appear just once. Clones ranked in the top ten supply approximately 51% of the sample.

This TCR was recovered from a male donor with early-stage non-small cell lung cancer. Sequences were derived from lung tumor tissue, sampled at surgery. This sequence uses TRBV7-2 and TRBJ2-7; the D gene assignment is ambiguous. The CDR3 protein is CASSLAAPLYEQYV. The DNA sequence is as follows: TGTGCCAGCAGCTTAGCAGCGCCCCTATACGAGCAGTACGTC.